This T cell receptor (beta chain) derives from a study of CD8+ T cells in alopecia areata. Reverse transcribed after extraction, RNA yielded cDNA as the sequencing template. Sequenced by immunoSEQ multiplex PCR; TCRdb stores in-frame clones only, minus some. The table has 200,000 or so clones, roughly three fifths seen once. This CDR3 has 14 residues. V gave up 7 bases and J gave up 4 bases, with 16 bases separating them. From germline, CDR1 is SGHAT and CDR2 FQNNGV. This sequence originates from a human donor in good health. Sequenced material: CD8+ T cells sorted from blood. This rearrangement joins TRBV11-2 to TRBJ1-2; possible D gene TRBD1, 5 bases. Here the CDR3 reads CASNLPGAGYGYTF. In nucleotides, the CDR3 is TGTGCCAGCAACCTCCCCGGGGCAGGCTATGGCTACACCTTC. Filled out from reference TRBV11-2 and TRBJ1-2, the complete variable domain reads EAGVAQSPRYKIIEKRQSVAFWCNPISGHATLYWYQQILGQGPKLLIQFQNNGVVDDSQLPKDRFSAERLKGVDSTLKIQPAKLEDSAVYLCASNLPGAGYGYTFGSGTRLTVV.